This T cell receptor beta chain was sequenced during a study of early T cells in non-severe SARS-CoV-2 infection. TCRdb re-called the 5' RACE reads through MiXCR, storing one row per CDR3 protein. The sample has tens of thousands of distinct CDR3 sequences, roughly 6.8% seen once. CDR1 and CDR2 from the germline V gene are SGHAT and FQNNGV. This CDR3 is built from 14 residues. The V and J ends lost 2 bases and 5 bases respectively, with 12 bases between them. V gene TRBV11-2 combines with J gene TRBJ1-2; D remains unclear. This material consisted of whole blood, taken at baseline. The receptor was isolated from an adult who was a healthcare worker with PCR-confirmed SARS-CoV-2 infection or an uninfected control (not recorded which). The CDR3 loop is CASSLLQSPYGYTF. The CDR3 nucleotides read TGTGCCAGCAGCTTACTACAGTCGCCGTATGGCTACACCTTC.